The source of this TCR beta chain is a study of cytomegalovirus exposure and HLA in healthy donors (dated by TCRdb to 2016 to 2017). Turning to the overall study: According to a later analysis, the roughly 120 validation repertoires were produced on the same platform as the 666 repertoires of the first cohort. The study aimed to test whether signatures of past pathogen exposure could be identified by cataloging public T cell receptors. To predict cytomegalovirus infection status, the study brought together high-throughput TCR immunosequencing, statistical association of individual TCRs with disease status, and machine learning. In addition to the first cohort of 650 to 750 subjects, a separate validation cohort of 120 different subjects was used. Paper-wide results and their limitations: The validation cohort had no HLA typing available for a later analysis, so co-occurrence within that cohort was assessed over all 130 or so repertoires. Most TCR sequences were observed very rarely across donors, whereas some public TCRs were present in many individuals. In a later analysis, TCRs clustered in the first cohort were found to also tend to co-occur in the 120 or so validation repertoires, with approximately 94% of cluster scores above 0. The authors suggested that the approach could potentially be generalized to other disease states and immunological phenotypes. The study gave a list of some 150 TCR beta chains associated with cytomegalovirus. Three of the identified cytomegalovirus-associated TCR beta chains were confirmed in vitro to be specific for cytomegalovirus antigens. The classifier was reported to diagnose cytomegalovirus status with high specificity and sensitivity in both the original and validation cohorts.

Regarding this clone: Its antigen is not yet known. The sample holds no much larger clone one base away, and base qualities are not on file.

The donors belonged to the validation cohort of about 120 subjects, which was separate from the roughly 700-subject first cohort. Counted from cysteine to phenylalanine, this CDR3 has 14 amino acids. Of all the DNA, just the CDR3 is kept, 42 bases in frame from base 1. The germline V gene (reference sequence) provides CDR1 MNHEY and CDR2 SMNVEV. Between the V and J ends, shortened by 3 bases and 6 bases respectively, the junction contains 13 bases. The library was produced with the immunoSEQ multiplex PCR assay. The original methods were these. To diagnose cytomegalovirus status from the catalog of TCR beta chain sequences, a statistical classification framework was built. TCRdb provides this immuneACCESS table in a form limited to in-frame rearrangements. Some clones are lacking; in checked studies, under half of them reflect an unresolved V gene, and why the rest are absent is not known. That table is the source of V, J and clone size, and D and trimming were worked out from the DNA. The sample table contains 200,000 to 300,000 clones; only one count was recorded for approximately 87% of them. The top ten hold 2.6% of the sample.

The chain is encoded by TRBV27 joined to TRBJ2-3; tentative D gene TRBD1, with 5 bases matching. This receptor was obtained from a young man in good health and CMV-seronegative. Sequences were obtained from PBMCs. The nucleotide sequence is TGTGCCAGCAGTTTCAGCCAGGGCAGGGATACGCAGTATTTT. It codes for CASSFSQGRDTQYF.